The 8 T cell receptor beta chains below all came from one sample that was sequenced in a study of OX40 agonist ivuxolimab in advanced cancers. Here immunoSEQ multiplex PCR was the method, and the copy in TCRdb shows in-frame clones only, minus some. The sample contains approximately 42,000 clones, approximately 86% of which appear only once. The sample consisted of CD4+ or CD8+ T cells sorted from blood, taken in a trial of the OX40 agonist ivuxolimab. The receptors were sampled from an adult with an advanced solid tumor such as melanoma, head and neck, liver or kidney cancer.

The rearrangement joins TRBV14 to TRBJ1-2; D not certain. Germline V gene data show CDR1 as SGHDN and CDR2 as FVKESK. The CDR3 has 15 amino acids. Trimming left V 2 bases short and J 4 bases short, with 14 bases between. The CDR3 region has the DNA TGTGCCAGCAGCCAAAGCAGGACCCAATCCTATGGCTACACCTTC. This sequence encodes CASSQSRTQSYGYTF. The full variable domain, with the rest looked up from reference TRBV14 and TRBJ1-2, is EAGVTQFPSHSVIEKGQTVTLRCDPISGHDNLYWYRRVMGKEIKFLLHFVKESKQDESGMPNNRFLAERTGGTYSTLKVQPAELEDSGVYFCASSQSRTQSYGYTFGSGTRLTVV.

The chain uses TRBV27 and TRBJ2-5, with TRBD1 matching 8 bases. Germline CDR1 and CDR2: MNHEY and SMNVEV (reference sequence). The CDR3 sequence is 16 residues long. V was clipped by 5 bases and J by 3 bases; unmatched bases: 11. The CDR3 DNA is TGTGCCAGCAGTCCAATCCCCGGGACAGGTGAAGAGACCCAGTACTTC. It translates to CASSPIPGTGEETQYF.

Here the CDR3 DNA reads TGTGCCAGCAGCTTAACAGCGGGGCCCCCTAGCAATGAGCAGTTCTTC. It yields the protein CASSLTAGPPSNEQFF. The V call is TRBV7-2, the J call TRBJ2-1; 7 bases match TRBD2. This CDR3 has 16 residues. Germline CDR1 and CDR2: SGHTA and FQGNSA. The trim removed 2 bases at V and 6 bases at J, leaving 10 bases unmatched.

V gene TRBV5-8 combines with J gene TRBJ2-7, with D perhaps assigned TRBD1 or TRBD2 (5 bases each). Germline assignment: CDR1 SGHTS and CDR2 YDEGEE. V lost 3 bases, J lost 7 bases, and 11 bases lay in between. The CDR3 runs to 12 residues. CDR3 protein: CASSWGSREQYV. For the CDR3, the DNA is TGTGCCAGCAGCTGGGGGTCCCGAGAGCAGTACGTC.

In this sample, this clone turned up once. V is TRBV28 and J is TRBJ2-3; D remains unclear. This CDR3 region has 12 residues. Per germline, CDR1 MDHEN and CDR2 SYDVKM. The germline V and J ends were trimmed by 3 bases and 2 bases, with 3 bases remaining between them. The CDR3 coding sequence is TGTGCCAGCAGTTTTTTCACAGATACGCAGTATTTT. Translating gives CASSFFTDTQYF.

The chain uses TRBV29-1 and TRBJ1-2; no reliable D call. The V end was cut by 6 bases, the J end by 7 bases, with 15 bases between. This CDR3 has 12 residues. Germline loops: CDR1 SQVTM, CDR2 ANQGSEA. In DNA, the CDR3 is TGCAGCGTAGGGCTTTACTTTGGTGGCTACACCTTC. It codes for CSVGLYFGGYTF.

The V call is TRBV11-2, the J call TRBJ2-7; no clear D gene. This CDR3 is 12 amino acids long. V was pared by 1 base and J by 6 bases, with 7 bases between. Germline values: CDR1 SGHAT, CDR2 FQNNGV. The CDR3 bases are TGTGCCAGCAGCTTAGTCGCTCGCGAGCAGTACGTC. Its protein is CASSLVAREQYV.

The chain has TRBV25-1 and TRBJ1-2; 9 bases are shared with TRBD1. Germline V gene lookup returns CDR1 MGHDK and CDR2 SYGVNS. This CDR3 region has 16 residues. With 1 base clipped from V and 4 bases from J, the junction kept 7 bases outside the gene matches. In DNA, the CDR3 is TGTGCCAGCAGTGAATGGACAGGGGAATCATCCTATGGCTACACCTTC. Residues: CASSEWTGESSYGYTF.